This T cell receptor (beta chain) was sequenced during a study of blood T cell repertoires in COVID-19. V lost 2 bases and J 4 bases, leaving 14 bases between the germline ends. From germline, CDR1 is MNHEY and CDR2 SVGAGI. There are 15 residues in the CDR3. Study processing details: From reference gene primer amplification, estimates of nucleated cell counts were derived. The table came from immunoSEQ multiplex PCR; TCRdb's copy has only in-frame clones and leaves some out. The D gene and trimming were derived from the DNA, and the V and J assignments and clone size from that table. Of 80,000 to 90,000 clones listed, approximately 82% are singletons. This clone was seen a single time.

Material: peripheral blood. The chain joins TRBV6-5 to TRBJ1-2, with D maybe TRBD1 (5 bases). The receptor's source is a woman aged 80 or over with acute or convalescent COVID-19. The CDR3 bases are TGTGCCAGCAGTTACCAAGGCAGGGCAGCCTATGGCTACACCTTC. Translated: CASSYQGRAAYGYTF.